This TCR beta chain originates from a study of blood T cell repertoires in COVID-19. Study-wide context: The United States, Italy and Spain were the sources of the acute and convalescent COVID-19 samples. Sources were T cells, B-cell-depleted T cells, or PBMCs; the material itself was cDNA or gDNA.

In the original workflow: The assay estimated nucleated cells by amplifying reference gene primers. Sequencing was performed with immunoSEQ multiplex PCR; in TCRdb, only in-frame clones are kept and a portion is missing. Clone size and the V and J calls come from that table; the DNA yielded D and trimming. The sample holds more than 95,000 clones, roughly 90% seen once. Enrolled during active infection, Seattle patients were then followed longitudinally. V gave up 3 bases and J gave up 3 bases; unmatched junction bases: 5. There are 14 residues in the CDR3. From germline, CDR1 is SGHNT and CDR2 YYREEE (reference sequence).

The source material was peripheral blood. The receptor was derived from a man aged 45 to 65 with COVID-19, enrolled during active disease. The chain has TRBV5-4 and TRBJ2-7; 8 positions match TRBD1. The CDR3 loop reads CASSSRTGNYEQYF. CDR3 coding DNA: TGTGCCAGCAGCTCGCGGACAGGGAACTACGAGCAGTACTTC.